This passage covers 5 T cell receptor beta chains from one sample sequenced in a study of blood T cells in healthy people across ages (dated by TCRdb to the mid-2010s). The library was built by means of 5' RACE. For sequencing, an Illumina HiSeq 2500 was employed. The second PCR ran for about 7 to 11 cycles and used a J-beta primer mix along with a sample-barcoded 5' primer. TCRdb reworked the public reads: Q25 trimming with fastp, MiXCR clone assembly, productive beta chains retained. Rows merge per CDR3 protein into single entries with the most common DNA and genes. The table for this sample lists about a million distinct CDR3 sequences; around 54% of them were counted only once. The ten largest clones take up about 20% of the sample. Specimen: blood. These receptors all stem from a woman in her fifties or sixties in good health.

The chain has TRBV18 and TRBJ1-5, with 7 bases that match TRBD1. This CDR3 spans 14 amino acids. The V segment lost 4 bases and the J segment 4 bases; nucleotides outside the gene matches: 4. Germline CDR1 reads KGHSH; CDR2 reads LQKENI. As DNA, the CDR3 is TGTGCCAGCTCACGGACAGGACAGAATCAGCCCCAGCATTTT. It encodes CASSRTGQNQPQHF.

The CDR3 sequence: CASGGTRASTDTQYF. DNA for the CDR3: TGTGCCAGCGGGGGGACGCGGGCTAGCACAGATACGCAGTATTTT. The chain joins TRBV27 to TRBJ2-3; D may be TRBD2 (6 bases). CDR1 is MNHEY and CDR2 is SMNVEV in the germline V gene (reference sequence). Trimming took 8 bases from V and 0 from J, leaving 15 bases between them. This CDR3 region has 15 residues.

CDR3 nucleotides: TGTGCCAGCAGAAGGGGACCAGCGGACTACAATGAGCAGTACTTC. It translates to CASRRGPADYNEQYF. The chain has TRBV7-2 and TRBJ2-7; D is perhaps TRBD2 (6 bases). CDR3 length equals 15 residues. The germline V gene encodes CDR1 SGHTA and CDR2 FQGNSA. Trimming pared 6 bases from V and 7 bases from J, leaving 22 bases between.

The chain couples TRBV9 to TRBJ2-2; 8 bases align to TRBD2. The V and J ends lost 2 bases and 0 bases, in that order; junction bases with no gene match: 0. Germline CDR1 SGDLS, CDR2 YYNGEE. The CDR3 extends over 15 amino acids. The CDR3, as DNA: TGTGCCAGCAGCGTTAGCGGGACGAACACCGGGGAGCTGTTTTTT. Protein: CASSVSGTNTGELFF.

V and J are TRBV28 and TRBJ2-4; possibly TRBD2 for D (6 bases). The last part of the DNA fits TRBJ2-7 better; the J call may be wrong. The CDR3 loop spans 14 amino acids. The germline V gene encodes CDR1 MDHEN and CDR2 SYDVKM. This chain's CDR3 is CASSLYREMGEQYF. For the CDR3, the DNA is TGTGCCAGCAGTTTATACCGGGAGATGGGCGAGCAGTACTTC.